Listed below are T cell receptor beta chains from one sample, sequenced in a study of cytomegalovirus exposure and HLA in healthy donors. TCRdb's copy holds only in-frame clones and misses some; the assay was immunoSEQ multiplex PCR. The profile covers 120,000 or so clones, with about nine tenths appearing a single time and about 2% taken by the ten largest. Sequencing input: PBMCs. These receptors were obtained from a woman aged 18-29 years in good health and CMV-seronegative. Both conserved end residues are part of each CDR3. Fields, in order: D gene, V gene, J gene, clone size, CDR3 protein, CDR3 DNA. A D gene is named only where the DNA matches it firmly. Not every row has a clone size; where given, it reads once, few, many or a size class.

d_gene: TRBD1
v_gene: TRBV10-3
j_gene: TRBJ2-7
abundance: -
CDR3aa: CAISGSPGQGAYEQYF
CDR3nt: TGTGCCATCAGTGGATCCCCGGGACAGGGGGCCTACGAGCAGTACTTC

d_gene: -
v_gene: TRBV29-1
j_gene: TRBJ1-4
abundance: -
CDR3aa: CSVLPRPGEKLFF
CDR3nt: TGCAGCGTTCTGCCGCGCCCGGGAGAAAAACTGTTTTTT

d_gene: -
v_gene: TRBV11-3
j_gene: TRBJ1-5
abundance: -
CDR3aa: CASSLERNQPQHF
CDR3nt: TGTGCCAGCAGCTTAGAGCGTAATCAGCCCCAGCATTTT

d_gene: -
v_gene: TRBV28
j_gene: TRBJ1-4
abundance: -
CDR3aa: CASSLPKFERSGKLFF
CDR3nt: TGTGCCAGCAGTTTACCTAAATTTGAAAGGAGTGGAAAACTGTTTTTT

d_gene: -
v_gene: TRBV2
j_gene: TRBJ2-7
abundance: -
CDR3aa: CASSPGVLNSYEQYF
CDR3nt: TGTGCCAGCAGCCCGGGGGTGCTCAACTCCTACGAGCAGTACTTC

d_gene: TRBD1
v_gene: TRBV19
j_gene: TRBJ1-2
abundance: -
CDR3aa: CANINRDRGRGYGYTF
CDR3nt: TGTGCCAACATAAACCGGGACAGGGGGCGCGGCTATGGCTACACCTTC

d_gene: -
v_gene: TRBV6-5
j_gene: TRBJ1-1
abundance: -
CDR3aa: CASRRGGRRDTEAFF
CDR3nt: TGTGCCAGCAGGAGGGGGGGTAGGAGGGACACTGAAGCTTTCTTT

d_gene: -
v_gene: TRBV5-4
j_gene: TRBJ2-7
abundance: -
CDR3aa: CASRGLGQGINEQYF
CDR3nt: TGTGCCAGCAGGGGGCTGGGGCAGGGCATAAACGAGCAGTACTTC

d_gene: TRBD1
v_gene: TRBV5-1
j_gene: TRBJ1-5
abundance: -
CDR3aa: CASSFSGTGNQPQHF
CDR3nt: TGCGCCAGCAGCTTCTCCGGGACAGGAAATCAGCCCCAGCATTTT

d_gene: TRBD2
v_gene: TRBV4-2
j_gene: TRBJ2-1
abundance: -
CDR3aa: CASSQEPSGSSYNEQFF
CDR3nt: TGTGCCAGCAGCCAAGAGCCTAGCGGGAGCTCCTACAATGAGCAGTTCTTC

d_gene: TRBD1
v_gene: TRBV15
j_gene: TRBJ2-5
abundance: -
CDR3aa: CATSGETGKETQYF
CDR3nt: TGTGCCACCAGCGGGGAGACAGGGAAAGAGACCCAGTACTTC

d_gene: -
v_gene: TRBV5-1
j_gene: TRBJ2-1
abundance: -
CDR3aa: CASSLNYGLEQFF
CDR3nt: TGCGCCAGCAGCTTGAACTATGGTCTTGAGCAGTTCTTC

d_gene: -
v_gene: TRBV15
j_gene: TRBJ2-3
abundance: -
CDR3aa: CATSSGFSTDTQYF
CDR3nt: TGTGCCACCAGCAGCGGGTTCAGCACAGATACGCAGTATTTT

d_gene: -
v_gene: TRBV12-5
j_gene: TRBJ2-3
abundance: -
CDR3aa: CASGQGRDSSDTQYF
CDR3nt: TGTGCTAGTGGGCAGGGCAGGGATTCGTCAGATACGCAGTATTTT

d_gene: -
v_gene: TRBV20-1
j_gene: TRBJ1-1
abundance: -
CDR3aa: CSARERIEAFF
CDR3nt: TGCAGTGCTAGAGAGAGAATTGAAGCTTTCTTT

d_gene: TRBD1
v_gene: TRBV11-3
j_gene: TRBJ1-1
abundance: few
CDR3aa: CASSPLDRTTEAFF
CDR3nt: TGTGCCAGCAGCCCTTTGGACAGGACCACTGAAGCTTTCTTT

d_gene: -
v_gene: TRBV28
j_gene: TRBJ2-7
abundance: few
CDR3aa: CASTEVAANYEQYF
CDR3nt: TGTGCCAGCACGGAGGTAGCGGCCAACTACGAGCAGTACTTC

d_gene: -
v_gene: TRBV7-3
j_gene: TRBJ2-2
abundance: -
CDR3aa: CASSLSVSSGELFF
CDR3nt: TGTGCCAGCAGCTTAAGCGTTAGCTCCGGGGAGCTGTTTTTT

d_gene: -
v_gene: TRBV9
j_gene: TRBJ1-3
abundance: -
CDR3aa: CASSEQGYSGNTIYF
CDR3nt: TGTGCCAGCAGCGAGCAGGGATACTCTGGAAACACCATATATTTT

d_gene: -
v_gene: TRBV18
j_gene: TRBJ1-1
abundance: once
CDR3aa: CASSPGSLGAEAFF
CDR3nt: TGTGCCAGCTCACCAGGGAGTCTGGGCGCTGAAGCTTTCTTT

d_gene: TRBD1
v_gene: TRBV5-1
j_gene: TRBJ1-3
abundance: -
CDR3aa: CASSLSGGRDTIYF
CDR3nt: TGCGCCAGCAGCTTATCAGGGGGCAGGGACACCATATATTTT

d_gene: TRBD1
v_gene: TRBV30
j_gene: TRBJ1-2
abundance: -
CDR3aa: CAWTGQGHGYTF
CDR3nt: TGTGCCTGGACAGGACAGGGCCATGGCTACACCTTC

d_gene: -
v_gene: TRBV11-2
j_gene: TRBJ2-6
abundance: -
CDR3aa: CASTIPLGGGASGANVLTF
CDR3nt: TGTGCCAGCACTATCCCCCTAGGAGGGGGCGCATCTGGGGCCAACGTCCTGACTTTC

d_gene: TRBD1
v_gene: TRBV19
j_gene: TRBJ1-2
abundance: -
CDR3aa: CASSTTGGGYGYTF
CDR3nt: TGTGCCAGTAGCACGACAGGGGGTGGCTATGGCTACACCTTC

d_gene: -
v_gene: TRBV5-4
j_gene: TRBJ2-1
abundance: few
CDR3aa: CASSLITGAGNEQFF
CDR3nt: TGTGCCAGCAGCCTGATTACAGGGGCGGGGAATGAGCAGTTCTTC

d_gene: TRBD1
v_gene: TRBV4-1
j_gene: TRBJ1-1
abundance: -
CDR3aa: CASSQDRQGVGTEAFF
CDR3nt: TGCGCCAGCAGCCAAGATCGGCAGGGGGTAGGCACTGAAGCTTTCTTT

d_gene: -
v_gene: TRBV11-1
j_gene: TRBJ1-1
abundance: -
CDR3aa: CASSRQLNTEAFF
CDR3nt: TGTGCCAGCAGCCGACAGTTGAACACTGAAGCTTTCTTT